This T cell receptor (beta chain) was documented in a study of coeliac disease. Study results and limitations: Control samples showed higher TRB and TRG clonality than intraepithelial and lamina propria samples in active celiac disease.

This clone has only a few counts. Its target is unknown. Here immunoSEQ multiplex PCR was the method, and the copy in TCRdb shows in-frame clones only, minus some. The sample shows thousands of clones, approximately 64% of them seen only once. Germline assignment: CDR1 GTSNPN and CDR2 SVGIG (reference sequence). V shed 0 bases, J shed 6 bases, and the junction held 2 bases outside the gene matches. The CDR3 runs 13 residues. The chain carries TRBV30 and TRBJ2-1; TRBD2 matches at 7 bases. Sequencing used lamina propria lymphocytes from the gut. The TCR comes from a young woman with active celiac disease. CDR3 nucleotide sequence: TGTGCCTGGAGTGTGGGGGGGGGCAATGAGCAGTTCTTC. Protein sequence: CAWSVGGGNEQFF.